A single sample is the source of the 23 T cell receptor beta chains below, sequenced in a study of OX40 agonist ivuxolimab in advanced cancers. Data came from immunoSEQ multiplex PCR; TCRdb stores just in-frame clones and leaves some out. The data show some 19,000 clones, 79% seen once. Sequences were derived from CD4+ or CD8+ T cells sorted from blood, sampled in a trial of the OX40 agonist ivuxolimab. The receptors stem from an adult with an advanced solid tumor such as melanoma, head and neck, liver or kidney cancer.

Worth noting for this clone: The junction departs from the called germline gene at one end, perhaps through a read error. The genes are TRBV7-9 and TRBJ2-7; a weak D match, TRBD2 (5 bases). This CDR3 spans 17 amino acids. From germline, CDR1 is SEHNR and CDR2 FQNEAQ (reference sequence). The CDR3 protein is CASSQEGLGSGPYEQYF. The CDR3 DNA follows: TGCGCCAGCAGCCAAGAGGGTCTAGGCTCAGGCCCCTACGAGCAGTACTTC.

The chain carries TRBV19 and TRBJ2-7; 8 bases line up with TRBD1. Germline lookup yields CDR1 LNHDA and CDR2 SQIVND (reference sequence). V was clipped by 2 bases and J by 4 bases; unmatched bases: 4. This CDR3 comprises 14 residues. The CDR3 here is CASSITRTGYEQYF. In nucleotides, the CDR3 is TGTGCCAGTAGTATAACCCGGACAGGGTACGAGCAGTACTTC.

This clone was counted between two and nine times. The chain couples TRBV27 to TRBJ1-2, with unresolved D. Germline-derived CDR1 and CDR2 are MNHEY and SMNVEV (reference sequence). Trimming left V 5 bases short and J 6 bases short, with 19 bases between. This CDR3 is built from 15 residues. CDR3 bases: TGTGCCAGCAGTCCAACACACGGGAACGGTGATGGCTACACCTTC. As protein: CASSPTHGNGDGYTF.

This sequence joins TRBV7-9 and TRBJ2-1; TRBD1 matches at 7 bases. With 5 bases clipped from V and 10 bases from J, the junction kept 11 bases outside the gene matches. CDR1 and CDR2 from the germline V gene are SEHNR and FQNEAQ (reference sequence). This CDR3 has 14 amino acids. CDR3 bases: TGTGCCAGCAGCCCCACTCTAAAAGGGGGCGAGCAGTTCTTC. Translated: CASSPTLKGGEQFF.

The chain has TRBV29-1 and TRBJ1-4; unclear D gene. Trimming took off 7 bases at V and 8 bases at J, with 17 bases between the two ends. In germline, CDR1 is SQVTM, CDR2 ANQGSEA. The CDR3 has 13 residues. This CDR3 reads CSGYWAGGEKLFF. CDR3 DNA sequence: TGCAGCGGGTACTGGGCCGGCGGGGAAAAACTGTTTTTT.

The chain links TRBV19 to TRBJ2-1; 7 nucleotides align to TRBD1. Trimming at V came to 5 bases and at J to 1 base, leaving 2 bases not matched to a gene. Per germline, CDR1 LNHDA and CDR2 SQIVND (reference sequence). The length of the CDR3 is 14 residues. The CDR3 region has the DNA TGTGCCAGTAGTCAGGGGGTTTCCTACAATGAGCAGTTCTTC. Protein sequence: CASSQGVSYNEQFF.

This clone was detected a few times. The rearrangement links TRBV29-1 to TRBJ2-5, with TRBD1 matching 7 bases. The ends lost 1 base at V and 3 bases at J; junction bases unmatched: 8. Germline-derived CDR1 and CDR2 are SQVTM and ANQGSEA. The CDR3 has 15 amino acids. The CDR3 sequence is CSVEGDPTGKETQYF. Written as DNA, the CDR3 is TGCAGCGTTGAAGGGGACCCGACAGGGAAAGAGACCCAGTACTTC.

In its sample, this clone was seen a few times. The V and J genes are TRBV7-6 and TRBJ2-7; D is unclear. Germline V lookup: CDR1 SGHVS, CDR2 FNYEAQ. This CDR3 spans 12 amino acids. V lost 5 bases, J lost 2 bases, and 7 bases lay in between. Written as DNA, the CDR3 is TGTGCCAGCAGCCCTGGGACCTACGAGCAGTACTTC. Translation: CASSPGTYEQYF. Based on the CDR3 plus reference TRBV7-6 and TRBJ2-7, the full variable domain is GAGVSQSPRYKVTKRGQDVALRCDPISGHVSLYWYRQALGQGPEFLTYFNYEAQQDKSGLPNDRFSAERPEGSISTLTIQRTEQRDSAMYRCASSPGTYEQYFGPGTRLTVT.

J is TRBJ2-7 and V is TRBV9; a weak D match, TRBD1 (5 bases). The V gene lost 3 bases and the J gene lost 7 bases, with 11 bases spanning the gap. The CDR3 contains 12 residues. From germline, CDR1 is SGDLS and CDR2 YYNGEE. CDR3 loop: CASSGPGREQYF. For the CDR3, the DNA is TGTGCCAGCAGCGGCCCAGGGCGGGAGCAGTACTTC.

CDR3 loop: CASTTGGRGIYGYTF. CDR3 sequence (DNA): TGTGCCAGCACAACAGGGGGGAGAGGGATTTATGGCTACACCTTC. The chain has TRBV7-9 and TRBJ1-2, with 8 bases matching TRBD1. The germline V gene encodes CDR1 SEHNR and CDR2 FQNEAQ (reference sequence). The length of the CDR3 is 15 residues. Trimming removed 7 bases from V and 5 bases from J; junction bases left unmatched: 12.

This chain connects TRBV7-6 to TRBJ1-3; D gene ambiguous. V lost 3 bases and J 2 bases, leaving 5 bases between the germline ends. Germline V CDR1 and CDR2: SGHVS, FNYEAQ. The CDR3 has 13 residues. The CDR3, as DNA: TGTGCCAGCAGCTTTCAGGCTGGAAACACCATATATTTT. Encoded protein: CASSFQAGNTIYF.

The V gene is TRBV7-6, the J gene TRBJ1-1, with 10 bases matching TRBD1. Germline V gene lookup returns CDR1 SGHVS and CDR2 FNYEAQ. V was clipped by 5 bases and J by 4 bases; unmatched bases: 4. This CDR3 comprises 14 residues. Here the CDR3 DNA reads TGTGCCAGCAGCCGCGGGACAGGGGCCACTGAAGCTTTCTTT. Encoded protein: CASSRGTGATEAFF.

The chain employs TRBV5-6 and TRBJ1-1, with D tentatively TRBD1 (5 bases). The germline gives CDR1 SGHDT, CDR2 YYEEEE. The CDR3 loop spans 14 amino acids. Trimming took off 3 bases at V and 1 base at J, with 10 bases between the two ends. The CDR3 loop is CASSYGTGNTEAFF. For the CDR3, the DNA is TGTGCCAGCAGCTATGGGACGGGGAACACTGAAGCTTTCTTT.

The chain joins TRBV7-9 to TRBJ1-5, with TRBD1 as a possible D gene (6 bases). The germline gives CDR1 SEHNR, CDR2 FQNEAQ (reference sequence). The CDR3 length is 15 residues. The V end was cut by 1 base, the J end by 4 bases, with 11 bases between. The CDR3 nucleotides are TGTGCCAGCAGCTTAGGTGGAGGGGGAAATCAGCCCCAGCATTTT. This codes for CASSLGGGGNQPQHF. Complete variable domain (other parts from reference TRBV7-9 and TRBJ1-5): DTGVSQNPRHKITKRGQNVTFRCDPISEHNRLYWYRQTLGQGPEFLTYFQNEAQLEKSRLLSDRFSAERPKGSFSTLEIQRTEQGDSAMYLCASSLGGGGNQPQHFGDGTRLSIL.

Written as DNA, the CDR3 is TGTGCCAGTAGTTATGGGCTCATCATTAGCAATCAGCCCCAGCATTTT. The encoded protein is CASSYGLIISNQPQHF. This chain uses TRBV19 with TRBJ1-5, with no clear D. The V gene's germline CDR1 is LNHDA and CDR2 SQIVND (reference sequence). There are 16 residues in the CDR3. Trimming cost V 5 bases and J 0 bases, with 14 bases left between them.

The J gene is TRBJ1-2, the V gene TRBV14; TRBD1 matches 7 bases. This CDR3 is 15 amino acids long. Germline CDR1 and CDR2: SGHDN and FVKESK. V was clipped by 0 bases and J by 5 bases; unmatched bases: 6. CDR3 nucleotides: TGTGCCAGCAGCCAAGATCTAAGGACAGGTTATGGCTACACCTTC. Its protein is CASSQDLRTGYGYTF.

This chain connects TRBV4-1 to TRBJ2-5; 7 bases are a match to TRBD2. The V gene end was trimmed by 3 bases and the J gene end by 2 bases; junction bases not matched to a gene: 6. There are 15 residues in the CDR3. Germline V gene data show CDR1 as MGHRA and CDR2 as YSYEKL. The CDR3 here is CASSHPRGVQETQYF. Here the CDR3 DNA reads TGCGCCAGCAGCCACCCTCGGGGGGTGCAAGAGACCCAGTACTTC.

The chain uses TRBV19 and TRBJ1-5, with D maybe TRBD1 (5 bases). V lost 5 bases and J lost 1, with 24 bases in between. The germline gives CDR1 LNHDA, CDR2 SQIVND (reference sequence). The CDR3 consists of 19 residues. For the CDR3, the DNA is TGTGCCAGTAGTGCAAAATCAGGGCCCGAGGGATCAAGCAATCAGCCCCAGCATTTT. It translates to CASSAKSGPEGSSNQPQHF. Full variable domain (remainder filled in from reference TRBV19 and TRBJ1-5): DGGITQSPKYLFRKEGQNVTLSCEQNLNHDAMYWYRQDPGQGLRLIYYSQIVNDFQKGDIAEGYSVSREKKESFPLTVTSAQKNPTAFYLCASSAKSGPEGSSNQPQHFGDGTRLSIL.

This clone was seen only once. This chain connects TRBV23-1 to TRBJ2-5; no clear D gene. TRBV23-1 is designated an ORF whose function remains uncertain. The CDR3 totals 16 residues. Between the trimmed V and J ends, which lost 2 bases and 3 bases, there was a span of 16 bases. CDR3 sequence reads: CASSQETVVGKETQYF. CDR3 nucleotides: TGCGCCAGCAGTCAAGAGACGGTCGTGGGGAAAGAGACCCAGTACTTC.

This clone is medium-sized. The V and J genes are TRBV30 and TRBJ1-1; no reliable D call. The CDR3 extends over 9 amino acids. Trimming left V 4 bases short and J 11 bases short, with 8 bases between. Germline V gene data show CDR1 as GTSNPN and CDR2 as SVGIG (reference sequence). As DNA, the CDR3 is TGTGCCTGGACCCCCGGGGCTTTCTTT. This translates into CAWTPGAFF.

CDR3 coding DNA: TGTGCCAGCAGCGACCTCGTTGACGAGCAGTACTTC. It yields the protein CASSDLVDEQYF. The gene calls are TRBV5-4 and TRBJ2-7; no reliable D call. Between the trimmed V and J ends, which lost 4 bases and 5 bases, there was a span of 10 bases. Germline CDR1 is SGHNT and CDR2 is YYREEE (reference sequence). There are 12 residues in the CDR3. Full variable domain (rest looked up from reference TRBV5-4 and TRBJ2-7): ETGVTQSPTHLIKTRGQQVTLRCSSQSGHNTVSWYQQALGQGPQFIFQYYREEENGRGNFPPRFSGLQFPNYSSELNVNALELDDSALYLCASSDLVDEQYFGPGTRLTVT.

The chain carries TRBV6-6 and TRBJ1-5; the D is unclear. Germline CDR1 and CDR2: MNHNY and SVGAGI (reference sequence). V shed 0 bases and J shed 3 bases, with 9 bases lying between them. The CDR3 has 15 amino acids. CDR3 sequence reads: CASSYSEEINQPQHF. Here the CDR3 DNA reads TGTGCCAGCAGTTACTCGGAGGAGATCAATCAGCCCCAGCATTTT.

This rearrangement joins TRBV27 to TRBJ2-2; D is unclear. The CDR3 length is 15 residues. V lost 5 bases and J lost 0, with 10 bases in between. CDR1 MNHEY and CDR2 SMNVEV come from the germline V gene (reference sequence). This chain's CDR3 is CASSRQNANTGELFF. CDR3 sequence (DNA): TGTGCCAGCAGTCGGCAGAATGCGAACACCGGGGAGCTGTTTTTT.